One and the same sample provided the 32 T cell receptor beta chains below, sequenced in a study of prognosis after radiotherapy for stage I lung cancer. Genomic DNA yielded TCR beta CDR3, amplified by two-round multiplex PCR. Gene-specific TRBV and TRBJ primers were used in PCR round one. MiXCR, run by TCRdb on the multiplex PCR reads, gives a single entry per CDR3 protein. The data hold about 26,000 distinct CDR3 sequences, with 35% to 50% observed a single time. The sample in question was PBMCs, obtained before or after stereotactic body radiation therapy (not recorded which). The receptors here all came from a donor aged 50 or older with non-small cell lung cancer.

This clonotype has only a few counts. The chain employs TRBV30 and TRBJ1-1; 7 nucleotides agree with TRBD1. Unmatched junction bases numbered 10, after V lost 3 bases and J lost 3 bases. There are 15 residues in the CDR3. Germline values: CDR1 GTSNPN, CDR2 SVGIG (reference sequence). The CDR3 DNA is TGTGCCTGGAGCCCAAACAGGGGTAGATACACTGAAGCTTTCTTT. Protein sequence: CAWSPNRGRYTEAFF. Full variable domain (remainder filled in from reference TRBV30 and TRBJ1-1): SQTIHQWPATLVQPVGSPLSLECTVEGTSNPNLYWYRQAAGRGLQLLFYSVGIGQISSEVPQNLSASRPQDRQFILSSKKLLLSDSGFYLCAWSPNRGRYTEAFFGQGTRLTVV.

This clonotype is categorized as medium-sized (0.01 to 0.1%). This chain connects TRBV7-8 to TRBJ1-2; a weak D match, TRBD1 (5 bases). This CDR3 has 13 residues. Germline loops: CDR1 SGHVS, CDR2 FQNEAQ. With 5 bases removed from V and 4 bases from J, the gap between germline ends came to 11 bases. CDR3 sequence: CASSQRTTYGYTF. CDR3 in DNA: TGTGCCAGCAGCCAAAGGACAACCTATGGCTACACCTTC.

This clonotype was picked up many times. This chain connects TRBV10-3 to TRBJ1-5, with 8 bases identical to TRBD1. CDR3 size: 13 residues. With 10 bases clipped from V and 4 bases from J, the junction kept 6 bases outside the gene matches. Germline CDR1 ENHRY, CDR2 SYGVKD. The CDR3 sequence: CASRQGMNQPQHF. The CDR3 nucleotides read TGTGCCAGCCGACAGGGGATGAATCAGCCCCAGCATTTT.

This clonotype has at least ten counts. V gene TRBV7-8 combines with J gene TRBJ2-7; weak D call: TRBD2 (6 bases). The CDR3 is 17 amino acids. Trimming left V 4 bases short and J 3 bases short, with 22 bases between. The germline V gene encodes CDR1 SGHVS and CDR2 FQNEAQ. The CDR3 DNA reads TGTGCCAGCAGCTCCGGTGGCGGGACGAGCCCAGGCTACGAGCAGTACTTC. It is translated as CASSSGGGTSPGYEQYF.

About this clonotype: A much larger clone lies one base from this, so it may be a read error. The chain is built from TRBV6-1 and TRBJ2-5; maybe TRBD2 (5 bases). V was clipped by 6 bases and J by 2 bases, with 10 bases between them. The CDR3 totals 13 residues. Germline V gene data show CDR1 as MNHNS and CDR2 as SASEGT. CDR3 in DNA: TGTGCCAGCAGGAGGGAACTTCAAGAGACCCAGTACTTC. Amino acid sequence: CASRRELQETQYF.

This sequence joins TRBV6-5 and TRBJ2-7, with 13 bases identical to TRBD2. V lost 2 bases and J lost 10; bases outside the gene matches: 8. Per the germline V gene, CDR1 is MNHEY and CDR2 is SVGAGI. The CDR3 is made up of 15 amino acids. The CDR3 spells CASSYGTSGTYYQYF. CDR3 DNA: TGTGCCAGCAGTTACGGGACTAGCGGGACCTACTATCAGTACTTC.

The table lists this clonotype with a count of one. The gene calls are TRBV24-1 and TRBJ2-7; D gene uncertain. The germline CDR1 and CDR2 sequences are KGHDR and SFDVKD. The CDR3 consists of 15 residues. Trimming removed 0 bases from V and 5 bases from J, with 13 bases in between. CDR3 sequence: CATSDLNNSLHEQYF. The CDR3 DNA reads as TGTGCCACCAGTGATTTGAATAACAGCCTCCACGAGCAGTACTTC.

This clonotype has ten or more counts. The chain uses TRBV11-2 and TRBJ2-1; a possible D gene is TRBD2 (6 bases). From germline, CDR1 is SGHAT and CDR2 FQNNGV. This CDR3 region has 15 residues. V shed 1 base and J shed 4 bases, with 11 bases lying between them. CDR3 bases: TGTGCCAGCAGCTTAGTAGGCGGGGCGTACAATGAGCAGTTCTTC. Amino acids: CASSLVGGAYNEQFF.

This clonotype has a count of ten or more. V and J are TRBV5-1 and TRBJ2-1, with D unresolved. The germline V and J ends were trimmed by 4 bases and 0 bases, with 20 bases remaining between them. This CDR3 has 18 residues. Germline V gives CDR1 SGHRS, CDR2 YFSETQ. CDR3 sequence reads: CASSRGSGSLSSYNEQFF. CDR3 coding DNA: TGCGCCAGCAGCCGCGGTTCGGGTTCCCTAAGCTCCTACAATGAGCAGTTCTTC.

This clonotype appeared many times. The J gene is TRBJ2-3, the V gene TRBV7-2; perhaps D is TRBD1 or TRBD2 (5 bases each). Per the germline V gene, CDR1 is SGHTA and CDR2 is FQGNSA. This CDR3 is 14 amino acids long. V gave up 4 bases and J gave up 0 bases, with 8 bases separating them. The DNA for the CDR3 is TGTGCCAGCAGCTATCGGGACAGCACAGATACGCAGTATTTT. This sequence encodes CASSYRDSTDTQYF. Complete variable domain (other parts from reference TRBV7-2 and TRBJ2-3): GAGVSQSPSNKVTEKGKDVELRCDPISGHTALYWYRQSLGQGLEFLIYFQGNSAPDKSGLPSDRFSAERTGGSVSTLTIQRTQQEDSAVYLCASSYRDSTDTQYFGPGTRLTVL.

As regards this clonotype: This sequence may be a read error, since a much larger clone differs from it by one base. The rearrangement uses TRBV6-2 or TRBV6-3 and TRBJ2-4; maybe TRBD2 (6 bases). The germline gives CDR1 MNHEY, CDR2 SVGEGT. Trimming pared 8 bases from V and 1 base from J, leaving 24 bases between. CDR3 size: 18 residues. The CDR3 DNA reads TGTGCCAGCGGGGAACCGGGACTCCTGTTATCGGCCAAAAACATTCAGTACTTC. Its translation: CASGEPGLLLSAKNIQYF.

This clonotype was seen many times. The chain recombines TRBV6-1 with TRBJ2-2; D is unclear. The ends were cut back, 8 bases at V and 1 base at J, with 5 bases in the middle. The CDR3 contains 12 residues. CDR1 and CDR2 (germline): MNHNS, SASEGT. As DNA, the CDR3 is TGTGCCAGCGAGCAGAACACCGGGGAGCTGTTTTTT. Amino acids: CASEQNTGELFF.

A word on this clonotype: A much larger clone sits a single nucleotide away, making a read error possible. The chain carries TRBV11-2 and TRBJ2-1, with no clear D. CDR3 length: 14 amino acids. Germline V gene sequence: CDR1 SGHAT, CDR2 FQNNGV. The CDR3 DNA reads TGTGCCAGCAGCTTACTGAGCTCCTGCAATGAGCAGTTCTTC. The encoded protein is CASSLLSSCNEQFF.

The table lists this clonotype with many counts. V is TRBV20-1 and J is TRBJ2-3, with 9 bases fitting TRBD2. This CDR3 region has 17 residues. V shed 0 bases and J 2 bases; nucleotides not matched to a gene: 9. Germline V gives CDR1 DFQATT, CDR2 SNEGSKA (reference sequence). This CDR3 is CSARDFSSGSLTDTQYF. In DNA, the CDR3 is TGCAGTGCTAGAGATTTCAGTAGCGGGAGCCTCACAGATACGCAGTATTTT.

The chain employs TRBV4-2 and TRBJ2-6; the D gene is possibly TRBD1 (6 bases). CDR1 is LGHNA and CDR2 is YNFKEQ in the germline V gene. Trimming shortened V by 3 bases and J by 6 bases, and 15 bases separated the two germline ends. This CDR3 comprises 16 residues. Here the CDR3 reads CASSHVTGPVANVLTF. The DNA of the CDR3 is TGTGCCAGCAGCCATGTCACAGGGCCTGTGGCCAACGTCCTGACTTTC.

This clonotype was observed at least ten times. CDR3 sequence (DNA): TGTGCCAGCAGTTTAGCGGCGGCAGATACGCAGTATTTT. Encoded protein: CASSLAAADTQYF. The chain couples TRBV12-3 or TRBV12-4 to TRBJ2-3, with D hard to call. CDR3 length: 13 amino acids. Trimming cost V 0 bases and J 4 bases, with 5 bases left between them.

On this clonotype: Being one base from a much bigger clone, this may be a read error. The DNA is omitted, as the CDR3 cannot be located on it reliably, and the CDR3 follows TCRdb's listing. The chain links TRBV28 to TRBJ1-4; the listed D gene, TRBD1, was not tested against the DNA. The germline V gene encodes CDR1 MDHEN and CDR2 SYDVKM. Counting both end residues, the CDR3 totals 16 amino acids. The CDR3 reads CASILARGGTNEKLFF.

This clonotype showed up just once. This sequence joins TRBV11-1 and TRBJ2-7; TRBD1 might be the D (5 bases). The germline CDR1 and CDR2 sequences are SGHAT and FQDESV (reference sequence). Trimming took 5 bases from V and 4 from J, leaving 12 bases between them. This CDR3 is 13 amino acids long. CDR3 sequence: CASSQGKRYEQYF. The CDR3, as DNA: TGTGCCAGCAGCCAGGGAAAGCGTTACGAGCAGTACTTC.

This clonotype was counted at least ten times. CDR3 loop: CSASPSPLHF. DNA of the CDR3: TGCAGTGCTAGTCCTTCACCCCTCCACTTT. V and J are TRBV20-1 and TRBJ1-6, with unresolved D. CDR1 and CDR2 (germline): DFQATT, SNEGSKA (reference sequence). Trimming cost V 3 bases and J 9 bases, with 3 bases left between them. The CDR3 sequence is 10 residues long.

The V and J genes are TRBV28 and TRBJ1-5; TRBD1 aligns across 8 bases. There are 14 residues in the CDR3. Germline V gene data show CDR1 as MDHEN and CDR2 as SYDVKM. V lost 6 bases to trimming and J lost 4 bases; unmatched junction nucleotides: 5. CDR3 sequence (DNA): TGTGCCAGCAGCTTAACAGGGGGAAATCAGCCCCAGCATTTT. Protein sequence: CASSLTGGNQPQHF.

This clonotype came up many times. This rearrangement joins TRBV6-1 to TRBJ2-3; D ambiguous. This CDR3 contains 13 residues. Germline V gives CDR1 MNHNS, CDR2 SASEGT. The V and J ends lost 1 base and 4 bases respectively, with 6 bases between them. The CDR3 is CASSEGGPDTQYF. The CDR3, as DNA: TGTGCCAGCAGTGAAGGGGGTCCAGATACGCAGTATTTT.

In regard to this clonotype: Since a much larger clone is just one base distant, this may be a read error. J is TRBJ2-3 and V is TRBV13; TRBD1 matches 7 bases. Germline assignment: CDR1 PRHDT and CDR2 FYEKMQ (reference sequence). The CDR3 has 13 amino acids. The CDR3 here is CASSQTGADTKYF. The CDR3 DNA follows: TGTGCCAGCAGCCAAACAGGGGCAGATACGAAGTATTTT.

The chain is built from TRBV25-1 and TRBJ2-7; D ambiguous. This CDR3 spans 14 amino acids. Germline V CDR1 and CDR2: MGHDK, SYGVNS. With 5 bases removed from V and 7 bases from J, the gap between germline ends came to 18 bases. CDR3: CASSSPLVWVEQYF. The CDR3 DNA is TGTGCCAGCAGTTCCCCCCTGGTATGGGTGGAGCAGTACTTC.

The chain recombines TRBV2 with TRBJ1-5; TRBD1 aligns across 8 bases. Germline V gives CDR1 SNHLY, CDR2 FYNNEI. This CDR3 has 15 residues. V was clipped by 2 bases and J by 5 bases; unmatched bases: 5. In DNA form, the CDR3 reads TGTGCCAGCAGTGAAAGGTCAGGGGGCCATCAGCCCCAGCATTTT. It yields the protein CASSERSGGHQPQHF.

This clonotype was seen many times. The CDR3 DNA is TGTGCCAGCAGTCGTAGTCCGAGGGCCGCCGGGGAGCTGTTTTTT. Its translation is CASSRSPRAAGELFF. The genes are TRBV7-2 and TRBJ2-2; D may be TRBD2 (5 bases). The length of the CDR3 is 15 residues. Per the germline V gene, CDR1 is SGHTA and CDR2 is FQGNSA. Trimming took off 6 bases at V and 6 bases at J, with 17 bases between the two ends.

This clonotype has a count of ten or more. The V gene is TRBV6-2 or TRBV6-3, the J gene TRBJ2-7, with TRBD1 matching over 8 bases. From germline, CDR1 is MNHEY and CDR2 SVGEGT. V was pared by 7 bases and J by 4 bases, with 9 bases of the junction left unmatched. The CDR3 is made up of 14 amino acids. The CDR3 sequence is CASTRDRLSYEQYF. CDR3 in DNA: TGTGCCAGCACCCGGGACAGGCTTTCGTACGAGCAGTACTTC.

This chain uses TRBV12-3 or TRBV12-4 with TRBJ2-7; 9 nucleotides line up with TRBD2. The CDR3 runs to 15 residues. After removal of 1 base from V and 5 bases from J, the junction contained 6 bases not matched to a gene. The DNA for the CDR3 is TGTGCCAGCAGTTTAGAGACTAGCGGATACAACGAGCAGTACTTC. It codes for CASSLETSGYNEQYF.

This clonotype was recorded at least ten times. This chain uses TRBV29-1 with TRBJ2-2, with 8 positions matching TRBD1. The CDR3 extends over 14 amino acids. The junction had 8 bases not matched to a gene; V was cut back by 7 bases and J by 4 bases. CDR1 and CDR2 (germline): SQVTM, ANQGSEA. CDR3: CSAETGVGTGELFF. CDR3 in DNA: TGCAGCGCCGAGACAGGGGTGGGCACCGGGGAGCTGTTTTTT.

This clonotype was observed many times. This chain joins TRBV9 and TRBJ1-1; D might be TRBD1 (5 bases). V was shortened by 4 bases and J by 7 bases, with 14 bases between the two germline ends. The germline gives CDR1 SGDLS, CDR2 YYNGEE. The CDR3 consists of 13 residues. The CDR3 coding sequence is TGTGCCAGCAGCCCCCCGGGGGGAGATGAAGCTTTCTTT. It yields the protein CASSPPGGDEAFF.

At least ten counts were recorded for this clonotype. The CDR3 DNA sequence: TGTGCCAGCAGCCACGCCCTGGGGCCAGTCAACACCGGGGAGCTGTTTTTT. This encodes CASSHALGPVNTGELFF. The chain joins TRBV3-1 to TRBJ2-2, with D possibly matching TRBD1 (5 bases). This CDR3 spans 17 amino acids. V gave up 3 bases and J gave up 2 bases, with 16 bases separating them. Germline CDR1 and CDR2: LGHDT and YNNKEL (reference sequence).

This clonotype was recorded a few times. The chain recombines TRBV9 with TRBJ2-5; the match to TRBD2 covers 7 bases. The trim removed 0 bases at V and 2 bases at J, leaving 7 bases unmatched. CDR1 and CDR2 from the germline V gene are SGDLS and YYNGEE. The CDR3 runs 16 residues. The CDR3 DNA sequence: TGTGCCAGCAGCGTAGCTAGCGGTGAGAAGCAAGAGACCCAGTACTTC. Its translation: CASSVASGEKQETQYF. The whole variable domain, filled in from reference TRBV9 and TRBJ2-5, reads DSGVTQTPKHLITATGQRVTLRCSPRSGDLSVYWYQQSLDQGLQFLIQYYNGEERAKGNILERFSAQQFPDLHSELNLSSLELGDSALYFCASSVASGEKQETQYFGPGTRLLVL.

V gene TRBV11-2 combines with J gene TRBJ2-1; tentatively, D is TRBD1 or TRBD2 (5 bases each). The CDR3 is 15 residues long. The germline V gene encodes CDR1 SGHAT and CDR2 FQNNGV. V was pared by 8 bases and J by 4 bases, with 18 bases between. CDR3 in amino acids: CASSLGERAYNEQFF. CDR3 nucleotides: TGTGCCAGCTCTCTGGGGGAAAGAGCGTACAATGAGCAGTTCTTC.